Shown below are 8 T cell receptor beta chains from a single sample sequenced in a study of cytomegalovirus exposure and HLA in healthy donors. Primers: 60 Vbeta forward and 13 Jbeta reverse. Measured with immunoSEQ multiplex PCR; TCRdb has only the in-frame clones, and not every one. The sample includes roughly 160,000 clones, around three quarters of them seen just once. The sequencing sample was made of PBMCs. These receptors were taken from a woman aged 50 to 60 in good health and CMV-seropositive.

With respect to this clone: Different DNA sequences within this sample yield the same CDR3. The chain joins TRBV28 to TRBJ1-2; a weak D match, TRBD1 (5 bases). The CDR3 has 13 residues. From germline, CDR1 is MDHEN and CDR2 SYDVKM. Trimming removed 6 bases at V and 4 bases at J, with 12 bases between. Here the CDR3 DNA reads TGTGCCAGCAGCGATCGGGGGTTCTATGGCTACACCTTC. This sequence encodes CASSDRGFYGYTF.

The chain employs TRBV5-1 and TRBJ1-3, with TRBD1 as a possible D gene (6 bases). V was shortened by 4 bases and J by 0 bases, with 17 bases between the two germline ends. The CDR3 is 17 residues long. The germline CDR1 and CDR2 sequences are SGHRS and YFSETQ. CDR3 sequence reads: CASSPALDSRSGNTIYF. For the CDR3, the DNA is TGCGCCAGCAGCCCGGCCCTGGACAGTCGCTCTGGAAACACCATATATTTT.

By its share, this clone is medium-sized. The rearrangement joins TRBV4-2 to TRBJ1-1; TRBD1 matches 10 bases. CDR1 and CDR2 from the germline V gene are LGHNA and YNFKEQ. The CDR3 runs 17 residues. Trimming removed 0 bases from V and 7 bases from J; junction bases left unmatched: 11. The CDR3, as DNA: TGTGCCAGCAGCCAAGATATTGGGACAGGGGTAATTGTTGAAGCTTTCTTT. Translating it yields CASSQDIGTGVIVEAFF.

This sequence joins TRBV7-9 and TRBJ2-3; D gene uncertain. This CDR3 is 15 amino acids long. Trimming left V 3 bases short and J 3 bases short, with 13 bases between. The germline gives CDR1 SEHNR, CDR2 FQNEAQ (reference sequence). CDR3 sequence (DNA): TGTGCCAGCAGCTTCCCCCCACCAGGAACAGATACGCAGTATTTT. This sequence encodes CASSFPPPGTDTQYF.

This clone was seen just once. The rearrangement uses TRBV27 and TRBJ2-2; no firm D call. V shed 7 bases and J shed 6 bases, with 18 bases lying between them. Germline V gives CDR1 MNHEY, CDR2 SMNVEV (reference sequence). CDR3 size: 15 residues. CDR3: CASTFSGPGPGELFF. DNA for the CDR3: TGTGCCAGCACTTTTTCCGGTCCAGGCCCCGGGGAGCTGTTTTTT.

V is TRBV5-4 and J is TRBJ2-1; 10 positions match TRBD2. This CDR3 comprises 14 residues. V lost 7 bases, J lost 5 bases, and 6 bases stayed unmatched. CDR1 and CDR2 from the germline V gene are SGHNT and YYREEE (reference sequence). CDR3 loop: CASQREGPHNEQFF. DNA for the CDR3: TGTGCCAGCCAGCGGGAGGGCCCCCACAATGAGCAGTTCTTC.

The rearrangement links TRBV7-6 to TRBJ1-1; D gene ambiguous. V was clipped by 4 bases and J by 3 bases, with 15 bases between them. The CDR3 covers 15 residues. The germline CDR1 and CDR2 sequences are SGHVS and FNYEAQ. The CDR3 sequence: CASSYQDKSDTEAFF. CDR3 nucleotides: TGTGCCAGCAGCTATCAAGACAAATCCGACACTGAAGCTTTCTTT.

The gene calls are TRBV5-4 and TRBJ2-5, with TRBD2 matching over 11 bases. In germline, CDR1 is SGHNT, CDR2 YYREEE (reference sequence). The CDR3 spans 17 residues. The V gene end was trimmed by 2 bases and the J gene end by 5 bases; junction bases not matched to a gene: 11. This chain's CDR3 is CASSLLEGSGGVETQYF. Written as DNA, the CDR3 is TGTGCCAGCAGCTTATTAGAAGGTAGCGGGGGGGTGGAGACCCAGTACTTC.